The clone carrying this T cell receptor (beta chain) was counted a few times. Its antigen is currently unknown. Healthy Caucasian individuals from Russia aged about 6 to 100 were enrolled as donors. Alongside a J-beta primer mix, a sample-barcoded 5' primer served in a second PCR lasting about 6 to 12 cycles. In TCRdb, the 5' RACE reads were re-called with MiXCR into one record per CDR3 protein. The sample holds 600,000 or so distinct CDR3 sequences, more than 45% seen once. V lost 0 bases to trimming and J lost 2 bases, with 12 bases between them. Germline V gives CDR1 LGHNA, CDR2 YSLEER. The CDR3 consists of 16 residues. These data come from a study of blood T cells in healthy people across ages. The study's findings and limits: It was held that diversity estimates obtained from one million T cells represented underestimates. Possibly confounding the expanded clonotype changes was the fact that donor CMV status was unknown. Among T cells, TCR beta diversity per million cells dropped roughly linearly as age rose.

The receptor was isolated from a man older than 75 in good health. What was sequenced was blood. The chain links TRBV4-3 to TRBJ2-3, with D maybe TRBD1 (6 bases). The CDR3 loop is CASSQDEQGPTDTQYF. DNA of the CDR3: TGCGCCAGCAGCCAAGATGAGCAGGGGCCCACAGATACGCAGTATTTT.